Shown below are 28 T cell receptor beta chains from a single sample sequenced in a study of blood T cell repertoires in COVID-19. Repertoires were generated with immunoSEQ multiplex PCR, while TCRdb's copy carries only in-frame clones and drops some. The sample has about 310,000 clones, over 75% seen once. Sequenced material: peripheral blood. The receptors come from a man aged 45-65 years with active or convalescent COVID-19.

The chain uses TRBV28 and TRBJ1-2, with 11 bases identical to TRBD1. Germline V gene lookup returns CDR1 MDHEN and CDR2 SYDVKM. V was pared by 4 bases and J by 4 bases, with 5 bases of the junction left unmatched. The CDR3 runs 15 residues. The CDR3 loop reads CASSYGQGAGYGYTF. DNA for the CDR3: TGTGCCAGCAGTTACGGACAGGGGGCAGGCTATGGCTACACCTTC.

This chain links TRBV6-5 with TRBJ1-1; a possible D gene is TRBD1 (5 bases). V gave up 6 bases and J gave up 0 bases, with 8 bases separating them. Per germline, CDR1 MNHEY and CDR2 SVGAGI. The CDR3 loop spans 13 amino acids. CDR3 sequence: CASSWGVNTEAFF. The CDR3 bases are TGTGCCAGCAGCTGGGGGGTGAACACTGAAGCTTTCTTT.

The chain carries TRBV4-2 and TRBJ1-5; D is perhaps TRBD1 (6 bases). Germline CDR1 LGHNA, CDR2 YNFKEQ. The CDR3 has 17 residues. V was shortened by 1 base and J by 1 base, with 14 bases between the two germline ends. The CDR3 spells CASSQGLGGHSNQPQHF. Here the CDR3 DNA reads TGTGCCAGCAGCCAAGGTTTGGGGGGGCACAGCAATCAGCCCCAGCATTTT.

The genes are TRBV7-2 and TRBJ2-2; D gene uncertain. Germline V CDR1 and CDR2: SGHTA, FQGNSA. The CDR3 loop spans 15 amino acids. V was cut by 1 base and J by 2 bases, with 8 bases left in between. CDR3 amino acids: CASSLGRTNTGELFF. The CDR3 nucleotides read TGTGCCAGCAGCTTAGGTCGAACAAACACCGGGGAGCTGTTTTTT.

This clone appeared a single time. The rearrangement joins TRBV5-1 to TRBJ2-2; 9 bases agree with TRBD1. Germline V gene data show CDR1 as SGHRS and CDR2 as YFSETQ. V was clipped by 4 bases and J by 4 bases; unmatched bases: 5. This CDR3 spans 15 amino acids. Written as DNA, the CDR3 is TGCGCCAGCAGCATCCGGGACAGGGCCACCGGGGAGCTGTTTTTT. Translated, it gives CASSIRDRATGELFF.

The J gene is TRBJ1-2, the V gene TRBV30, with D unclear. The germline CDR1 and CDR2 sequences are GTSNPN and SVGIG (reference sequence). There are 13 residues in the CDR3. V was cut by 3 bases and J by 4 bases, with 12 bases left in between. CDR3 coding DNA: TGTGCCTGGAGGGTCCCCTCCGGCTATGGCTACACCTTC. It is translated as CAWRVPSGYGYTF.

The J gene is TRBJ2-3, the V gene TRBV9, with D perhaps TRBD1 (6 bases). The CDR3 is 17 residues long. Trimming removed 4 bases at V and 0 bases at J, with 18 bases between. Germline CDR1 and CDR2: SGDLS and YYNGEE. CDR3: CASSPQQGALSTDTQYF. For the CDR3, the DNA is TGTGCCAGCAGCCCCCAACAGGGCGCCCTCAGCACAGATACGCAGTATTTT.

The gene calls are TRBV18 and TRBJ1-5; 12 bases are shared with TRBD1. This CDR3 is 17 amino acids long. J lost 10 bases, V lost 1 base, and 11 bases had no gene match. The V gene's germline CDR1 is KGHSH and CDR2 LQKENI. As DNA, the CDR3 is TGTGCCAGCTCACCACGAGACGGGACAGGGGGCGCTTCACCCCAGCATTTT. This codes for CASSPRDGTGGASPQHF.

The chain's CDR3 is CASSENVRVNTEAFF. The CDR3 bases are TGTGCCAGCAGTGAAAATGTACGGGTCAACACTGAAGCTTTCTTT. The chain joins TRBV6-1 to TRBJ1-1; D ambiguous. V was trimmed by 2 bases and J by 2 bases, leaving 12 bases between them. Looked up from germline, CDR1 is MNHNS and CDR2 is SASEGT. This CDR3 comprises 15 residues.

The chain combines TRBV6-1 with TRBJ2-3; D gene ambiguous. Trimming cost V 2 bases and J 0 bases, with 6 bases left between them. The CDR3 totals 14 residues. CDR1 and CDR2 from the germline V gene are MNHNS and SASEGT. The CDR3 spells CASSESQSTDTQYF. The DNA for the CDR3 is TGTGCCAGCAGTGAAAGTCAGAGCACAGATACGCAGTATTTT.

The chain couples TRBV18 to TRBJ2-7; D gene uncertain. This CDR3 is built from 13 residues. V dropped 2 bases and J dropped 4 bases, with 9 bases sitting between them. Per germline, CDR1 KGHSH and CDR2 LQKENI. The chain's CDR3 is CASSPSLRYEQYF. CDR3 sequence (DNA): TGTGCCAGCTCACCAAGTTTGAGATACGAGCAGTACTTC.

Written as DNA, the CDR3 is TGTGCCAGTACCCCTATGGGCGTCCAAACCTATGGCTACACCTTC. This gives the protein CASTPMGVQTYGYTF. V gene TRBV19 combines with J gene TRBJ1-2; no clear D gene. V dropped 7 bases and J dropped 4 bases, with 19 bases sitting between them. This CDR3 has 15 residues. CDR1 and CDR2 (germline): LNHDA, SQIVND (reference sequence).

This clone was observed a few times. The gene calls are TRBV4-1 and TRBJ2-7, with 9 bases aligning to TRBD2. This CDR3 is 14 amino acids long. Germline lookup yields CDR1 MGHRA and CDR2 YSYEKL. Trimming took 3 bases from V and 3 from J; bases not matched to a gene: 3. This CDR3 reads CASSQLAGLYEQYF. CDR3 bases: TGCGCCAGCAGCCAGCTAGCGGGGCTCTACGAGCAGTACTTC.

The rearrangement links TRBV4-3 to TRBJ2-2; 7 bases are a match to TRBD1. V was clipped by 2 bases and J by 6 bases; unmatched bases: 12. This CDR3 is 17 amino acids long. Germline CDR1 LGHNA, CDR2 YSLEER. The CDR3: CASSQQPGQIRAGELFF. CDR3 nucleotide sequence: TGCGCCAGCAGCCAACAACCGGGACAGATCCGAGCCGGGGAGCTGTTTTTT.

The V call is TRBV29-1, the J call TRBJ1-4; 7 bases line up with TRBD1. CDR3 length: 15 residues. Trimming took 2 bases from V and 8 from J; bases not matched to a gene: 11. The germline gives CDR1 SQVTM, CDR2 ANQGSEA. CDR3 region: CSVELAGGIREKLFF. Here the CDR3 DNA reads TGCAGCGTTGAATTGGCAGGGGGTATCAGGGAAAAACTGTTTTTT.

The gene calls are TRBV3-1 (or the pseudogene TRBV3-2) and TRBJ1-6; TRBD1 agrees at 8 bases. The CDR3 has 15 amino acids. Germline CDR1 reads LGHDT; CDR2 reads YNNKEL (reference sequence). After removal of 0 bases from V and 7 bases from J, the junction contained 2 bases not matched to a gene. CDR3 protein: CASSQDWTGNSPLHF. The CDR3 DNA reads TGTGCCAGCAGCCAAGACTGGACAGGGAATTCACCCCTCCACTTT.

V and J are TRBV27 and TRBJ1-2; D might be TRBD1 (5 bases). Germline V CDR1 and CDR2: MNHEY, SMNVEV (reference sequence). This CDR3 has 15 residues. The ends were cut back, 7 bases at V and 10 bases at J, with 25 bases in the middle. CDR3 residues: CASKIKHGHGGHYTF. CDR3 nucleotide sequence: TGTGCCAGCAAAATAAAGCACGGGCACGGGGGTCACTACACCTTC.

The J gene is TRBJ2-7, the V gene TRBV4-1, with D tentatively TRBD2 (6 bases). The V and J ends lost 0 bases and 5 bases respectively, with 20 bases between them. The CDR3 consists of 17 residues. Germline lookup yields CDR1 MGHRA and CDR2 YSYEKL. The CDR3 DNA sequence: TGCGCCAGCAGCCAAGAGATGAGACGGGGGAGGATCCACGAGCAGTACTTC. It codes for CASSQEMRRGRIHEQYF.

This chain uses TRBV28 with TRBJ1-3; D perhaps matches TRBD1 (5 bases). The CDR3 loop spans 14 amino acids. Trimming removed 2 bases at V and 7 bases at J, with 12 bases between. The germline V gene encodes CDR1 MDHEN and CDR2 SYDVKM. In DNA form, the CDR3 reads TGTGCCAGCAGTTTAGATAGGGGAAGGAACACCATATATTTT. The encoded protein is CASSLDRGRNTIYF.

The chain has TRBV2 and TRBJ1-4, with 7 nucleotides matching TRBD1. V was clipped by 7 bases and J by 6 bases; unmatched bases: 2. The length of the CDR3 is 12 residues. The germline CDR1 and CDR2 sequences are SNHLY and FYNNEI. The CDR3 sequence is CASTQGDEKLFF. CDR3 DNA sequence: TGTGCCAGCACGCAGGGGGATGAAAAACTGTTTTTT.

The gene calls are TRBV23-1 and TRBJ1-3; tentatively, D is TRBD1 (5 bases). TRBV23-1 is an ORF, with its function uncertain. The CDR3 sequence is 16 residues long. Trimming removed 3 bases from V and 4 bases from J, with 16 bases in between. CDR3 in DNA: TGCGCCAGCAGTCAGAGGGGAGGCCATAAGGGAAACACCATATATTTT. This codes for CASSQRGGHKGNTIYF.

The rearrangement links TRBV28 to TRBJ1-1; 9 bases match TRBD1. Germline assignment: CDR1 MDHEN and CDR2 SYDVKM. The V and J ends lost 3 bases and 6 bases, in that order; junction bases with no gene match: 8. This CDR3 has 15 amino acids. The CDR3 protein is CASSFSSGTGSEAFF. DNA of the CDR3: TGTGCCAGCAGTTTTTCTTCCGGGACAGGGTCTGAAGCTTTCTTT.

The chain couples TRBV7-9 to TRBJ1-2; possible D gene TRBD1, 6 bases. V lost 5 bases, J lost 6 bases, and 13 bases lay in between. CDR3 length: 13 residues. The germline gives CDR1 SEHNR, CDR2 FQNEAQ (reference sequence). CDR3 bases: TGTGCCAGCAGCCCTCAGGGGAGGGATGGCTACACCTTC. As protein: CASSPQGRDGYTF.

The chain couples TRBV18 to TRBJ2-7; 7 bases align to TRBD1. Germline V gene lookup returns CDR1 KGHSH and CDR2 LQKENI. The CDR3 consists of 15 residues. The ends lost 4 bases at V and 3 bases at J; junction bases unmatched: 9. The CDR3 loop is CASSLAGTASYEQYF. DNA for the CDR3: TGTGCCAGCTCACTGGCCGGGACAGCAAGCTACGAGCAGTACTTC.

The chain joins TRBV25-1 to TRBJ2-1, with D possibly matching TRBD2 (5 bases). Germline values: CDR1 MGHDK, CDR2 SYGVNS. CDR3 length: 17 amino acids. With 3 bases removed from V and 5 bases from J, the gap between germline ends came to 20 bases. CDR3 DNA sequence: TGTGCCAGCAGTGATTCATCGGCGATCGGGGTCAACAATGAGCAGTTCTTC. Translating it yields CASSDSSAIGVNNEQFF.

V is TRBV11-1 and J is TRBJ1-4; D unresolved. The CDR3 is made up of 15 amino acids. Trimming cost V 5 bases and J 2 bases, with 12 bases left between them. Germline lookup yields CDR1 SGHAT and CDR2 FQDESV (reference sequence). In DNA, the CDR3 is TGTGCCAGCAGCCATTCAGCGTCCACTAATGAAAAACTGTTTTTT. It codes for CASSHSASTNEKLFF.

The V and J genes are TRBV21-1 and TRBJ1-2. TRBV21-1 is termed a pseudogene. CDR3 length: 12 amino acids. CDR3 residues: CASSNGGDGYTF. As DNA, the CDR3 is TGTGCCAGCAGCAACGGCGGAGATGGCTACACCTTC.

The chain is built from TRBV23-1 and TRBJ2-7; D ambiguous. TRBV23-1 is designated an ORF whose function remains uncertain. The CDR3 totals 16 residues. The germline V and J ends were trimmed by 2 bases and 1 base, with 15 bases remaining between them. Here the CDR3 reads CASSQVSYPTSYEQYF. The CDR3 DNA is TGCGCCAGCAGTCAAGTTTCGTACCCCACTTCCTACGAGCAGTACTTC.